Many counts were recorded for the clone carrying this T cell receptor beta chain. This sample is drawn from a study of regulatory T cells in long-lasting Graves disease. CDR3 regions were amplified by Arm-PCR using iRepertoire HTBI primers to build TCR beta libraries. In TCRdb, the multiplex PCR reads were re-called with MiXCR into one record per CDR3 protein. The table includes about 470,000 distinct CDR3 sequences, just under 15% detected once. There are 16 residues in the CDR3. Germline CDR1 and CDR2: KGHSH and LQKENI. The V end lost 1 base, the J end lost 0 bases, and 9 bases lay between the germline ends. The time point: newly diagnosed GD, antithyroid drugs for less than 3 months. From RNA extracted from PBMCs, the TCR library was made. Another study also made use of these data, one on T cells in Graves' hyperthyroidism and ophthalmopathy. That study reports: Graves' hyperthyroidism is called stable when ophthalmopathy does not progress within 18 months. An initial round of RT-PCR targeting the TCR CDR3 relied on the HTBI primer set.

The rearrangement joins TRBV18 to TRBJ1-4; no definite D call. Sequencing used peripheral blood mononuclear cells (PBMCs), obtained at new diagnosis, from a patient treated with antithyroid drugs. The clonotype comes from a woman aged 25 to 45 with Graves disease. The CDR3 DNA reads TGTGCCAGCTCACCACAACCAGGTTCAACTAATGAAAAACTGTTTTTT. Its protein is CASSPQPGSTNEKLFF.